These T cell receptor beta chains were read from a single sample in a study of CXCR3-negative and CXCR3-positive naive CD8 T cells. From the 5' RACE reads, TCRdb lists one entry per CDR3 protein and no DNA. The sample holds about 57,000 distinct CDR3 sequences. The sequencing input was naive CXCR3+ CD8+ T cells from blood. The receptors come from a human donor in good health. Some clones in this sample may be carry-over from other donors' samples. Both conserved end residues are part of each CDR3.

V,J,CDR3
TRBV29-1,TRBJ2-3,CSVEPSGITDTQYF
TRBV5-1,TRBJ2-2,CASSSEIAGNTGELFF
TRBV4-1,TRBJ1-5,CASSQDRGFNQPQHF
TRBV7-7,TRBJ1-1,CASSIGGMNTEAFF
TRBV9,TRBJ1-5,CASSASGLLAQPQHF
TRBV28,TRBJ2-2,CASRSKVDAGGAGELFF
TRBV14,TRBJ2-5,CASSQPQTAQETQYF
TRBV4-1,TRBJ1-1,CASSVTLGATNTEAFF
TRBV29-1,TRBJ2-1,CSVAGLAGSSYNEQFF
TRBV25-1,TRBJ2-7,CASSEAVKYDEQYF
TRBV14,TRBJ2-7,CASSQYLEQYF
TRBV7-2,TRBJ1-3,CASSYRTGTGNTIYF
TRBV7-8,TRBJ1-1,CASSPTGEEAFF
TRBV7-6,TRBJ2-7,CASGQGLTYEQYF
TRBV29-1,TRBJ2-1,CSVYGTGSYNEQFF
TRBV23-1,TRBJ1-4,CASKGLGAAFNERLFF
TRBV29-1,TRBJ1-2,CSVEDRQGAAYGYTF
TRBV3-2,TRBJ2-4,CASSQVDEDRGKNIQYF
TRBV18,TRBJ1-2,CASSPGDSYSNYGYTF
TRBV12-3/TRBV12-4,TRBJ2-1,CASSWTSGEQFF
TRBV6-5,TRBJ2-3,CASREDGIPQWYF
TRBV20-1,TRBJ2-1,CSARDLGGPNEQFF
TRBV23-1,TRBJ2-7,CASSQSGGTPREQYF
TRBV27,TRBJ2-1,CASSFVNEQFF
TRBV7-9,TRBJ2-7,CASSFGLFSYEQYF